The 16 T cell receptor beta chains reported below all come from one sample, sequenced in a study of cytomegalovirus exposure and HLA in healthy donors. The PCR ran on 60 Vbeta and 13 Jbeta primers. The assay was immunoSEQ multiplex PCR, and TCRdb's table has in-frame clones only and misses some. In the table there are around 100,000 clones, almost 80% of which are singletons. Sequenced sample: PBMCs. The source is a man aged 45-65 years in good health and CMV-seropositive.

V and J are TRBV5-1 and TRBJ2-7; 10 nucleotides agree with TRBD1. This CDR3 comprises 15 residues. J lost 5 bases, V lost 0 bases, and 5 bases had no gene match. CDR1 and CDR2 from the germline V gene are SGHRS and YFSETQ. DNA for the CDR3: TGCGCCAGCAGCTTGGCTGGGACAGGGGTCGACGAGCAGTACTTC. Translating gives CASSLAGTGVDEQYF.

The J gene is TRBJ2-7, the V gene TRBV5-7; D perhaps matches TRBD1 (5 bases). TRBV5-7 is an open reading frame, and its role is uncertain. V was clipped by 5 bases and J by 7 bases, with 16 bases between them. This CDR3 comprises 13 residues. CDR3 protein: CASSPDLAGEQYF. CDR3 coding DNA: TGTGCCAGCAGTCCTGACTTGGCAGGGGAGCAGTACTTC.

This clone has just one count. The rearrangement uses TRBV28 and TRBJ1-3; maybe TRBD1 (6 bases). This CDR3 contains 14 residues. Per the germline V gene, CDR1 is MDHEN and CDR2 is SYDVKM. Trimming pared 7 bases from V and 0 bases from J, leaving 10 bases between. This CDR3 is CASNTDSSGNTIYF. Here the CDR3 DNA reads TGTGCCAGCAACACGGACAGCTCTGGAAACACCATATATTTT.

The rearrangement links TRBV15 to TRBJ2-1; 8 bases map to TRBD2. The germline V gene has CDR1 LNHNV and CDR2 YYDKDF (reference sequence). The CDR3 sequence is 15 residues long. V was pared by 8 bases and J by 5 bases, with 11 bases of the junction left unmatched. CDR3 region: CATGLAGGPNNEQFF. The DNA for the CDR3 is TGTGCCACCGGATTGGCGGGAGGTCCCAACAATGAGCAGTTCTTC.

This clone occurred a few times. Other DNA sequences in this specimen translate into the identical CDR3. The J gene is TRBJ2-7, the V gene TRBV6-5; 11 bases agree with TRBD1. Germline V gives CDR1 MNHEY, CDR2 SVGAGI. CDR3 length: 15 amino acids. The V gene end was trimmed by 4 bases and the J gene end by 4 bases; junction bases not matched to a gene: 6. The CDR3: CASSSPGQGVYEQYF. CDR3 DNA sequence: TGTGCCAGCAGTTCCCCGGGACAGGGGGTATACGAGCAGTACTTC.

This sequence joins TRBV7-6 and TRBJ2-5; D remains ambiguous. V was clipped by 1 base and J by 5 bases, with 14 bases between them. The CDR3 has 15 amino acids. Germline CDR1 reads SGHVS; CDR2 reads FNYEAQ. The CDR3 DNA follows: TGTGCCAGCAGCTTAGAGCCCCTCCGGGTGGAGACCCAGTACTTC. Encoded protein: CASSLEPLRVETQYF.

A few counts support this clone. The chain has TRBV27 and TRBJ2-1, with 9 bases aligning to TRBD2. This CDR3 has 18 amino acids. V lost 3 bases and J lost 0; bases outside the gene matches: 9. In germline, CDR1 is MNHEY, CDR2 SMNVEV (reference sequence). The CDR3 nucleotides are TGTGCCAGCAGTTTCGAAAATCGCGGGAGGGCCTCCTACAATGAGCAGTTCTTC. Its translation: CASSFENRGRASYNEQFF.

The chain couples TRBV7-2 to TRBJ2-1; D not certain. Trimming removed 6 bases at V and 6 bases at J, with 12 bases between. Germline V gives CDR1 SGHTA, CDR2 FQGNSA. The CDR3 runs to 13 residues. The DNA for the CDR3 is TGTGCCAGCAGTCCTTCCACTCTCAATGAGCAGTTCTTC. Protein sequence: CASSPSTLNEQFF.

The rearrangement links TRBV18 to TRBJ2-3; 9 bases match TRBD2. This CDR3 is 15 amino acids long. The V and J ends lost 1 base and 1 base, in that order; junction bases with no gene match: 0. CDR1 is KGHSH and CDR2 is LQKENI in the germline V gene. CDR3 protein: CASSPLAGGTDTQYF. CDR3 nucleotides: TGTGCCAGCTCACCACTAGCGGGAGGCACAGATACGCAGTATTTT.

CDR3 DNA sequence: TGTGCCAGTAGCGGAGAACGACGGGAGACCCAGTACTTC. As protein: CASSGERRETQYF. V gene TRBV19 combines with J gene TRBJ2-5; D gene unclear. The CDR3 has 13 residues. Looked up from germline, CDR1 is LNHDA and CDR2 is SQIVND (reference sequence). V shed 6 bases and J shed 5 bases, with 13 bases lying between them. Looking up the rest from reference TRBV19 and TRBJ2-5 gives the full variable domain: DGGITQSPKYLFRKEGQNVTLSCEQNLNHDAMYWYRQDPGQGLRLIYYSQIVNDFQKGDIAEGYSVSREKKESFPLTVTSAQKNPTAFYLCASSGERRETQYFGPGTRLLVL.

The J gene is TRBJ1-4, the V gene TRBV28; 8 bases fit TRBD1. Unmatched junction bases numbered 4, after V lost 5 bases and J lost 5 bases. The CDR3 covers 14 residues. CDR1 is MDHEN and CDR2 is SYDVKM in the germline V gene. Here the CDR3 reads CASSGQGWNEKLFF. The CDR3 DNA sequence: TGTGCCAGCAGTGGACAGGGTTGGAATGAAAAACTGTTTTTT.

The CDR3 DNA reads TGTGCCAGCAGTTTTCTCTCTGGGGCCAACGTCCTGACTTTC. This translates into CASSFLSGANVLTF. This sequence joins TRBV28 and TRBJ2-6; unclear D gene. Trimming cost V 3 bases and J 0 bases, with 3 bases left between them. The CDR3 length is 14 residues. CDR1 and CDR2 from the germline V gene are MDHEN and SYDVKM.

The rearrangement joins TRBV10-3 to TRBJ1-1; 8 bases are shared with TRBD1. V shed 4 bases, J shed 4 bases, and the junction held 5 bases outside the gene matches. Germline V CDR1 and CDR2: ENHRY, SYGVKD. The CDR3 is made up of 14 amino acids. CDR3 coding DNA: TGTGCCATCAGTGCGACAGGGGTGAGCACTGAAGCTTTCTTT. Amino acids: CAISATGVSTEAFF.

This clone was observed a few times. The chain recombines TRBV2 with TRBJ1-1, with TRBD1 identical over 9 bases. The germline V gene encodes CDR1 SNHLY and CDR2 FYNNEI. The CDR3 covers 17 residues. The V and J ends lost 2 bases and 2 bases, in that order; junction bases with no gene match: 9. CDR3 amino acids: CASSEYWDREINTEAFF. CDR3 sequence (DNA): TGTGCCAGCAGTGAATATTGGGACAGGGAGATAAACACTGAAGCTTTCTTT.

The table lists this clone with a few counts. The rearrangement links TRBV5-1 to TRBJ2-7, with 14 positions matching TRBD2. V gave up 0 bases and J gave up 6 bases; unmatched junction bases: 2. Germline V lookup: CDR1 SGHRS, CDR2 YFSETQ. This CDR3 comprises 15 residues. As DNA, the CDR3 is TGCGCCAGCAGCTTGGCCGGGACTAGCGGGAGCGAGCAGTACTTC. Translating it yields CASSLAGTSGSEQYF.

The chain employs TRBV27 and TRBJ2-7, with 12 nucleotides matching TRBD2. CDR1 is MNHEY and CDR2 is SMNVEV in the germline V gene (reference sequence). The CDR3 covers 16 residues. V was pared by 1 base and J by 2 bases, with 3 bases of the junction left unmatched. The CDR3 DNA sequence: TGTGCCAGCAGTTTATTCGCTAGCGGGAGGGCCTACGAGCAGTACTTC. The encoded protein is CASSLFASGRAYEQYF.